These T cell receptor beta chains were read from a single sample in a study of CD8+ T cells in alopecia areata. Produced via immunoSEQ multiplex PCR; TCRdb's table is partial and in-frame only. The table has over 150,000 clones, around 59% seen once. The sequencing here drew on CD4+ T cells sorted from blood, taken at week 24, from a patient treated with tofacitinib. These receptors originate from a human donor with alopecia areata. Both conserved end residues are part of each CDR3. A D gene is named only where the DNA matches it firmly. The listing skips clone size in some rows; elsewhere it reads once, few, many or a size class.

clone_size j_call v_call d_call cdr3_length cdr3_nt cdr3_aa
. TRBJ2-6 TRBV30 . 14 TGTGCCTGGGACCTGACAGCCGGGGCCAACGTCCTGACTTTC CAWDLTAGANVLTF
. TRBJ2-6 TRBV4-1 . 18 TGCGCCAGCAGCCAAGATCGGGGCCTTCCCCCTGGGGCCAACGTCCTGACTTTC CASSQDRGLPPGANVLTF
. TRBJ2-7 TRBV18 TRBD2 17 TGTGCCAGCTCACGGACTAGCGGGGGCACCGGATACTACGAGCAGTACTTC CASSRTSGGTGYYEQYF
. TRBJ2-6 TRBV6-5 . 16 TGTGCCAGCAGTTATGGGGGAAACACTGGGGCCAACGTCCTGACTTTC CASSYGGNTGANVLTF
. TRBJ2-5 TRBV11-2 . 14 TGTGCCAGCAACCGGCTTTCTGGGACTGAGACCCAGTACTTC CASNRLSGTETQYF
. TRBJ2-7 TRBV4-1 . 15 TGCGCCAGCAGACCGGGACCTAGGAGCTCCTACGAGCAGTACTTC CASRPGPRSSYEQYF
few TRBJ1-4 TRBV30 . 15 TGTGCCTGGAGTTATCGGGGGCCGGCTAATGAAAAACTGTTTTTT CAWSYRGPANEKLFF
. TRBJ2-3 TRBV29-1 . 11 TGCAGCTTTGGGAGCACAGATACGCAGTATTTT CSFGSTDTQYF
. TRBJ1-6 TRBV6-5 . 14 TGTGCCAGCACCCAGGGGCCGCTAAATTCACCCCTCCACTTT CASTQGPLNSPLHF
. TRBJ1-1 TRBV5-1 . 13 TGCGCCAGCAGCGAGGGTTGGAACACTGAAGCTTTCTTT CASSEGWNTEAFF
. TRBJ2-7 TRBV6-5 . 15 TGTGCCACCTCCCATACCGGGACGGCCTCCTACGAGCAGTACTTC CATSHTGTASYEQYF
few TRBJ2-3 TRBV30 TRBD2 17 TGTGCCTGGAGTGTTGGAGCGGCGGGGGGGCCCACAGATACGCAGTATTTT CAWSVGAAGGPTDTQYF
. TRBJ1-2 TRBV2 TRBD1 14 TGTGCCAGCAGTCCTAAGGAGGGGGCTAATGGCTACACCTTC CASSPKEGANGYTF
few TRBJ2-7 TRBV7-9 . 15 TGTGCCAGCAGCTTATTTCGGAGCGCAGATGACGAGCAGTACTTC CASSLFRSADDEQYF
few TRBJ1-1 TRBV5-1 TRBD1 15 TGCGCCAGCAGCTTGAGGACAGGGGGGAACACTGAAGCTTTCTTT CASSLRTGGNTEAFF
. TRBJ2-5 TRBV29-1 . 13 TGCAGCGTTCTATGGGCAGGGCAAGAGACCCAGTACTTC CSVLWAGQETQYF
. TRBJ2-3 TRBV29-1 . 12 TGCAGCGTTGTCCAGGTCCGAGATACGCAGTATTTT CSVVQVRDTQYF
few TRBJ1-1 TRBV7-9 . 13 TGTGCCAGCAGCCAGAACGTGCTGACAGGACAGATCTTT CASSQNVLTGQIF
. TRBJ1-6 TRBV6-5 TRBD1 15 TGTGCCAGCAGTAAGAGGACAGGGGGAAGTTCACCCCTCCACTTT CASSKRTGGSSPLHF
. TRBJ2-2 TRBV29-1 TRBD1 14 TGCAGCGTTGAAGGGGCAGGGGGATCCGGGGAGCTGTTTTTT CSVEGAGGSGELFF
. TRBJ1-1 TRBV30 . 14 TGTGCCTGGAGTGTACTCTCAGGGAGCACTGAAGCTTTCTTT CAWSVLSGSTEAFF
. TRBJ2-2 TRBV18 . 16 TGTGCCAGCTCACCGGGGCTAGCCGCGAACACCGGGGAGCTGTTTTTT CASSPGLAANTGELFF
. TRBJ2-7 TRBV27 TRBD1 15 TGTGCCAGCCGGGCAACTTGGACAGGGGATGGGGAGCAGTACTTC CASRATWTGDGEQYF
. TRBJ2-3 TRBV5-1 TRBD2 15 TGCGCCGGCAGCCCGACTAGCGCCCTTAGGTATACGCAGTATTTT CAGSPTSALRYTQYF
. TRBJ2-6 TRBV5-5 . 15 TGTGCCAGCAGCTTGGCCGTCTCTGGGGCCAACGTCCTGACTTTC CASSLAVSGANVLTF
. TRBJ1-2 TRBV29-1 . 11 TGCAGCGTTGATCTGGGGGGTGGCTACACCTTC CSVDLGGGYTF
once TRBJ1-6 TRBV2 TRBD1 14 TGTGCCAGCAACCTAGACAGGGTGAATTCACCCCTCCACTTT CASNLDRVNSPLHF
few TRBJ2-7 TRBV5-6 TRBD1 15 TGTGCCAGCAGCTTGGGGGACAGGGCCTCCTACGAGCAGTACTTC CASSLGDRASYEQYF
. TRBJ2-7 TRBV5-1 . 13 TGCGCCAGCAGCTTAGAGACAACCTACGAGCAGTACTTC CASSLETTYEQYF
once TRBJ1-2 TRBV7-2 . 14 TGTGCCAGCAGCGTCGACAAGGCACGCTATGGCTACACCTTC CASSVDKARYGYTF
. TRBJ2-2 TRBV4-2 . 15 TGTGCCAGCAGCCAAGATGTCGTCAGGGGCGGGGAGCTGTTTTTT CASSQDVVRGGELFF
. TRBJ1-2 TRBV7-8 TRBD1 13 TGTGCCAGCAGAGAGACAGGGTTTGATGGCTACACCTTC CASRETGFDGYTF
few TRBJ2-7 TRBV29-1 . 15 TGCAGCGTTGCGATTGGTGCAGGGCTCTCCTACGAGCAGTACTTC CSVAIGAGLSYEQYF
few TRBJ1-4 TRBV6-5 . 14 TGTGCCAGCAGGTCACAAGGGACTAATGAAAAACTGTTTTTT CASRSQGTNEKLFF
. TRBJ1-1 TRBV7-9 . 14 TGTGCCAGCAGCTTAGCGACGACGGAGACTGAAGCTTTCTTT CASSLATTETEAFF
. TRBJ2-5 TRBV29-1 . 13 TGCAGCGCGTACCAGGGGTCTCGTGAGACCCAGTACTTC CSAYQGSRETQYF
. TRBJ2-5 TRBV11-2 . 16 TGTGCCAGCAGCTTAGTCCGCCGGGGGGCGTGGGAGACCCAGTACTTC CASSLVRRGAWETQYF